This T cell receptor (beta chain) came from a study of blood T cell repertoires in COVID-19 (dated by TCRdb to 2019 to 2021). With regard to the full study: Samples from collaborators originated in the United States, Italy and Spain and spanned both the acute and convalescent phases of COVID-19. The material from the prospective study consisted of cDNA or gDNA derived from T cells, B-cell-depleted T cells, or PBMCs. Sample metadata almost always included a de-identified subject ID, COVID-19 status, age in years and sex. Deeply sampled blood TCRbeta repertoires from subjects exposed to, actively infected with, or recovered from COVID-19 were included in the dataset. Where available, HLA class I and class II types were obtained from metadata supplied by the sample provider rather than from assay-based typing. The samples were drawn from the first 160 participants of the ongoing ImmuneRACE study and from some 1,300 subjects provided by 6 global collaborators. The repertoires were made available in a free public database intended to serve as a resource for research on the immune response to SARS-CoV-2. The investigation overall reported the following: How much clinical and demographic metadata was included differed by source and by participant, and the metadata was provided uncurated.

The immunoSEQ Assay, a bias-controlled multiplex PCR, was used to amplify TCRbeta CDR3 regions from genomic DNA. The original pipeline was this. The number of nucleated cells in each sample was estimated by amplification of reference gene primers within the assay. To quantify the absolute abundance of each unique TCRbeta CDR3 rearrangement, sequence reads were collapsed and filtered. Productive Simpson clonality was computed per sample as the square root of Simpson's diversity index over productive rearrangements. TCRdb holds this immuneACCESS table with in-frame rearrangements only. Some clones are missing; in checked studies, unresolved V genes explain under half, and the rest has no known cause. That table gives V, J and clone size, and the DNA gave D and trimming. The sample table shows about 180,000 clones, and approximately 85% are seen once. The top ten clones comprise around 3.3% of the sample.

This clone showed up just a few times. The antigen this receptor binds is unknown. No qualities accompany the bases; no much larger clone lies one base away. Each collaborating institution followed its own protocols to collect whole blood in K2EDTA tubes. For TCRbeta analysis, collaborators shipped samples in one of three forms: frozen whole blood, isolated PBMCs, or DNA extracted from either of those sample types. Sequenced sample: peripheral blood. The TCR was taken from a man aged 60 to 75 with acute or convalescent COVID-19.

The CDR3 corresponds to CASGGTSGSGGVEQFF. The nucleotide sequence is given as TGCGCCAGTGGCGGGACTAGCGGGAGTGGTGGTGTTGAGCAGTTCTTC. The sequence links TRBV4-1 to TRBJ2-1; TRBD2 matches 14 bases in the middle. V is cut back by 9 bases and J by 9 bases, with 13 bases in the junction unmatched. Taken from the germline V gene, the CDR1 and CDR2 loops are MGHRA and YSYEKL. Spanning cysteine to phenylalanine, the CDR3 consists of 16 amino acids. Only the CDR3 DNA stays, 48 bases, in frame from base 1.